Below are 2 T cell receptor beta chains sequenced from a single sample in a study of T-cell memory formation after mild COVID-19 (dated by TCRdb to about 2021). Receptor libraries were prepared by 5' RACE. The instrument was an Illumina NovaSeq 6000. The public sequencing data were trimmed at Q25 with fastp and processed into clonotypes with MiXCR by TCRdb, which kept only in-frame beta chains. Rows matching on CDR3 protein sequence are summarized as one entry with the most common DNA and genes. The sample has 150,000 to 200,000 distinct CDR3 sequences on record, 16% of them singletons. The top ten clonotypes cover approximately 2.1% of the sample. The sequenced material came from PBMCs or a T cell subset sorted from them (not recorded which). The receptors were sampled from an adult woman who had mild COVID-19 (a few samples of this study predate the infection). The sample titles of this study are shuffled in the database, so cell type and time point are left out; the donor was told from shared clones.

The table lists this clonotype with many counts. The chain couples TRBV12-3 or TRBV12-4 to TRBJ2-3, with D possibly being TRBD2 (6 bases). The CDR3 is 12 residues long. Trimming stripped 6 bases from V and 5 bases from J, with 9 bases between. This CDR3 is CASRREVDTQYF. Written as DNA, the CDR3 is TGTGCCAGCAGGAGGGAGGTAGATACGCAGTATTTT.

This clonotype was detected many times. The chain has TRBV20-1 and TRBJ2-5; D may be TRBD2 (6 bases). Germline CDR1 is DFQATT and CDR2 is SNEGSKA (reference sequence). Trimming cost V 0 bases and J 3 bases, with 14 bases left between them. The CDR3 extends over 15 amino acids. The CDR3 protein is CSARDMRGLKETQYF. CDR3 bases: TGCAGTGCTAGAGATATGCGAGGACTAAAAGAGACCCAGTACTTC.